These 20 T cell receptor beta chains were all obtained from the same sample, sequenced in a study of blood T cell repertoires in COVID-19 (TCRdb year 2020). Libraries were built with the immunoSEQ multiplex PCR assay. The table comes from immuneACCESS by way of TCRdb, which keeps in-frame sequences with V and J called. Part of the clones is missing from these tables; in studies checked, under half for an unresolved V gene and the rest for unknown reasons. The sample table contains fewer than 200,000 clones; only one count was recorded for roughly 81% of them. The ten largest account for under 6.5% of the sample. Sequencing was carried out using peripheral blood. These receptors were taken from a woman aged 45-60 years with COVID-19, enrolled during active disease.

V and J are TRBV7-9 and TRBJ1-3, with D tentatively TRBD1 (5 bases). Trimming cost V 2 bases and J 1 base, with 12 bases left between them. Germline lookup yields CDR1 SEHNR and CDR2 FQNEAQ (reference sequence). The CDR3 has 16 amino acids. The CDR3 DNA is TGTGCCAGCAGCTTACAGGCACAGGTATCTGGAAACACCATATATTTT. Translated, it gives CASSLQAQVSGNTIYF. Drawing the rest from reference TRBV7-9 and TRBJ1-3, the complete variable domain is DTGVSQNPRHKITKRGQNVTFRCDPISEHNRLYWYRQTLGQGPEFLTYFQNEAQLEKSRLLSDRFSAERPKGSFSTLEIQRTEQGDSAMYLCASSLQAQVSGNTIYFGEGSWLTVV.

V and J are TRBV27 and TRBJ1-2; no definite D call. Trimming pared 2 bases from V and 7 bases from J, leaving 14 bases between. The germline V gene encodes CDR1 MNHEY and CDR2 SMNVEV (reference sequence). This CDR3 is built from 14 residues. The CDR3 nucleotides read TGTGCCAGCAGTTTAAAAGGGTTTGAGGGTGGCTACACCTTC. Encoded protein: CASSLKGFEGGYTF.

This chain joins TRBV28 and TRBJ1-4; weak D call: TRBD1 (6 bases). V dropped 4 bases and J dropped 12 bases, with 9 bases sitting between them. The V gene's germline CDR1 is MDHEN and CDR2 SYDVKM. The CDR3 covers 11 residues. CDR3 sequence: CASSSGDELFF. The CDR3 DNA sequence: TGTGCCAGCAGTTCAGGGGATGAACTGTTTTTT.

This clone was counted a single time. The rearrangement links TRBV28 to TRBJ1-6; TRBD1 agrees at 7 bases. CDR3 size: 15 residues. The germline CDR1 and CDR2 sequences are MDHEN and SYDVKM. With V trimmed by 4 bases and J by 10 bases, 10 bases remained unmatched. CDR3 in DNA: TGTGCCAGCAGTTCGACAGGGTCGGGGCGATCACCCCTCCACTTT. Translated: CASSSTGSGRSPLHF.

The chain has TRBV5-1 and TRBJ1-2; 7 bases are a match to TRBD1. Germline loops: CDR1 SGHRS, CDR2 YFSETQ. The CDR3 consists of 13 residues. Unmatched junction bases numbered 6, after V lost 4 bases and J lost 6 bases. CDR3 in amino acids: CASSPGGFNGYTF. Written as DNA, the CDR3 is TGCGCCAGCAGCCCAGGGGGGTTTAATGGCTACACCTTC.

The chain combines TRBV3-1 (or the pseudogene TRBV3-2) with TRBJ2-2, with D possibly matching TRBD2 (5 bases). The CDR3 length is 14 residues. V lost 1 base and J lost 4, with 7 bases in between. The germline gives CDR1 LGHDT, CDR2 YNNKEL (reference sequence). CDR3 DNA sequence: TGTGCCAGCAGCCAAGTGAGGGTCACCGGGGAGCTGTTTTTT. This translates into CASSQVRVTGELFF.

The chain combines TRBV30 with TRBJ1-2, with 7 bases matching TRBD1. The CDR3 loop spans 12 amino acids. Germline CDR1 and CDR2: GTSNPN and SVGIG (reference sequence). The trim removed 2 bases at V and 9 bases at J, leaving 6 bases unmatched. CDR3 loop: CAWSPQGLSYTF. The CDR3 coding sequence is TGTGCCTGGAGTCCACAGGGGCTTAGCTACACCTTC. Combining the CDR3 with reference TRBV30 and TRBJ1-2 gives the whole variable domain SQTIHQWPATLVQPVGSPLSLECTVEGTSNPNLYWYRQAAGRGLQLLFYSVGIGQISSEVPQNLSASRPQDRQFILSSKKLLLSDSGFYLCAWSPQGLSYTFGSGTRLTVV.

This chain connects TRBV9 to TRBJ2-2; 8 bases are shared with TRBD1. Germline V CDR1 and CDR2: SGDLS, YYNGEE. V shed 4 bases, J shed 4 bases, and the junction held 6 bases outside the gene matches. CDR3 length equals 15 residues. In nucleotides, the CDR3 is TGTGCCAGCAGCTTCGGACAGGGCAGCACCGGGGAGCTGTTTTTT. Its translation: CASSFGQGSTGELFF.

The chain links TRBV7-6 to TRBJ1-3; 9 bases agree with TRBD1. Per germline, CDR1 SGHVS and CDR2 FNYEAQ. With 5 bases clipped from V and 1 base from J, the junction kept 6 bases outside the gene matches. The CDR3 has 16 residues. In nucleotides, the CDR3 is TGTGCCAGCAGCCAATCCGGGACAGGGTCTGGAAACACCATATATTTT. It encodes CASSQSGTGSGNTIYF.

This chain links TRBV7-9 with TRBJ2-7, with a weak D call TRBD1 (5 bases). The CDR3 is 14 amino acids. V lost 5 bases and J lost 1, with 12 bases in between. Germline V gene lookup returns CDR1 SEHNR and CDR2 FQNEAQ (reference sequence). The CDR3 nucleotides read TGTGCCAGCAGCCCCTGGACAAGTTCCTACGAGCAGTACTTC. This codes for CASSPWTSSYEQYF.

This clone has ten or more counts. The chain joins TRBV19 to TRBJ1-2, with 7 bases lining up with TRBD1. The junction had 10 bases not matched to a gene; V was cut back by 6 bases and J by 6 bases. CDR1 LNHDA and CDR2 SQIVND come from the germline V gene (reference sequence). This CDR3 is 14 amino acids long. The CDR3 sequence: CASRPTGIIHGYTF. CDR3 coding DNA: TGTGCCAGTAGACCGACAGGGATAATCCATGGCTACACCTTC.

The J gene is TRBJ2-5, the V gene TRBV19; D gene unclear. V dropped 4 bases and J dropped 1 base, with 10 bases sitting between them. CDR3 length equals 14 residues. Germline V gene sequence: CDR1 LNHDA, CDR2 SQIVND (reference sequence). This CDR3 is CASSTANGQETQYF. DNA of the CDR3: TGTGCCAGTAGTACAGCGAACGGCCAAGAGACCCAGTACTTC.

V gene TRBV30 combines with J gene TRBJ2-5; maybe TRBD2 (5 bases). Germline CDR1 and CDR2: GTSNPN and SVGIG (reference sequence). Deletions cut 0 bases from V and 1 base from J, with 12 bases between. The length of the CDR3 is 15 residues. This CDR3 reads CAWSVFSGIQETQYF. The CDR3 DNA sequence: TGTGCCTGGAGTGTATTTTCGGGAATCCAAGAGACCCAGTACTTC.

The chain joins TRBV28 to TRBJ2-7, with TRBD1 identical over 10 bases. J was trimmed by 4 bases and V by 5 bases; bases with no gene match: 5. This CDR3 spans 14 amino acids. Germline lookup yields CDR1 MDHEN and CDR2 SYDVKM. The CDR3 here is CASSAGTGVYEQYF. The CDR3 nucleotides read TGTGCCAGCAGTGCCGGGACAGGGGTTTACGAGCAGTACTTC.

The chain joins TRBV18 to TRBJ1-1, with TRBD1 as a possible D gene (6 bases). The V end was cut by 0 bases, the J end by 1 base, with 9 bases between. This CDR3 has 15 residues. CDR1 is KGHSH, CDR2 LQKENI, per germline. This CDR3 is CASSPPRGGNTEAFF. CDR3 DNA: TGTGCCAGCTCACCACCGAGGGGGGGGAACACTGAAGCTTTCTTT.

This clone was seen more than once but under ten times. J is TRBJ1-2 and V is TRBV2; perhaps TRBD1 as D (5 bases). The CDR3 runs 14 residues. Germline CDR1 reads SNHLY; CDR2 reads FYNNEI. With 3 bases removed from V and 3 bases from J, the gap between germline ends came to 11 bases. The CDR3 loop reads CASSEAGRDYGYTF. CDR3 nucleotide sequence: TGTGCCAGCAGTGAGGCAGGGAGGGACTATGGCTACACCTTC.

The V and J genes are TRBV7-2 and TRBJ2-5, with a weak D call TRBD2 (6 bases). V lost 6 bases and J lost 2, with 16 bases in between. Per the germline V gene, CDR1 is SGHTA and CDR2 is FQGNSA. This CDR3 contains 15 residues. CDR3 loop: CASSLDAGSQETQYF. The CDR3 bases are TGTGCCAGCAGTCTCGATGCGGGGTCTCAAGAGACCCAGTACTTC.

V and J are TRBV7-2 and TRBJ2-2, with D perhaps matching TRBD2 (7 bases). CDR1 and CDR2 from the germline V gene are SGHTA and FQGNSA. The CDR3 covers 16 residues. V shed 0 bases and J shed 4 bases, with 12 bases lying between them. The CDR3: CASSLAGGLGTGELFF. CDR3 DNA: TGTGCCAGCAGCTTAGCGGGGGGGCTTGGCACCGGGGAGCTGTTTTTT.

This clone appeared once. The V gene is TRBV19, the J gene TRBJ1-2, with 8 bases that match TRBD1. The CDR3 consists of 14 residues. V trimming: 7 bases; J trimming: 0 bases; junction bases outside the gene matches: 4. CDR1 and CDR2 from the germline V gene are LNHDA and SQIVND (reference sequence). This chain's CDR3 is CASTGTGSNYGYTF. CDR3 DNA sequence: TGTGCCAGTACCGGGACAGGATCTAACTATGGCTACACCTTC.

About this clone itself: Distinct nucleotide sequences in the sample also encode this CDR3. The chain carries TRBV11-2 and TRBJ1-1; 8 bases agree with TRBD1. V shed 4 bases, J shed 3 bases, and the junction held 4 bases outside the gene matches. Per germline, CDR1 SGHAT and CDR2 FQNNGV. The CDR3 contains 14 residues. The CDR3 DNA is TGTGCCAGCAGCTCTGGACAGGGCCACACTGAAGCTTTCTTT. It codes for CASSSGQGHTEAFF.